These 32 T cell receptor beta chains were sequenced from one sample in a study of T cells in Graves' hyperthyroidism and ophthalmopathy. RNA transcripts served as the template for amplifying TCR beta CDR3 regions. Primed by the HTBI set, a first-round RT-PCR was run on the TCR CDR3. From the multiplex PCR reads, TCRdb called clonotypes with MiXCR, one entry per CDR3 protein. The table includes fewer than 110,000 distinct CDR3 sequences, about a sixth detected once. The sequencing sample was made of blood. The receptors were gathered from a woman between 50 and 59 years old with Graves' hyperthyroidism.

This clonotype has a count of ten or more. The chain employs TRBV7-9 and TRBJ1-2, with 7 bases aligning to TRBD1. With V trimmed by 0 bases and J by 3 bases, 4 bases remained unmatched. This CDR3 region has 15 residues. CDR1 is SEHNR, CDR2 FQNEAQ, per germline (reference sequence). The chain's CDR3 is CASSLAGQRHYGYTF. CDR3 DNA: TGTGCCAGCAGCTTAGCGGGACAGAGACACTATGGCTACACCTTC.

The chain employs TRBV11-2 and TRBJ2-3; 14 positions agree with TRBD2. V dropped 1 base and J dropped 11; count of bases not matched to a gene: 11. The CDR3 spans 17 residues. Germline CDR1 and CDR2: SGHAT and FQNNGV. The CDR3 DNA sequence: TGTGCCAGCAGCTTAGGCAAACCGGGACTAGCGGGAGCTATGCAGTATTTT. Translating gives CASSLGKPGLAGAMQYF.

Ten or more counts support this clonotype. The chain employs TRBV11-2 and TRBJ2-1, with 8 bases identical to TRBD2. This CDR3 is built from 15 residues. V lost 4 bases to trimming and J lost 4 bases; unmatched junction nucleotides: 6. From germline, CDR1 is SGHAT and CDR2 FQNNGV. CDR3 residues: CASSSLAGLYNEQFF. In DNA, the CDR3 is TGTGCCAGCAGCTCGTTAGCGGGGCTATACAATGAGCAGTTCTTC. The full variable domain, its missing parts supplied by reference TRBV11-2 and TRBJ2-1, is EAGVAQSPRYKIIEKRQSVAFWCNPISGHATLYWYQQILGQGPKLLIQFQNNGVVDDSQLPKDRFSAERLKGVDSTLKIQPAKLEDSAVYLCASSSLAGLYNEQFFGPGTRLTVL.

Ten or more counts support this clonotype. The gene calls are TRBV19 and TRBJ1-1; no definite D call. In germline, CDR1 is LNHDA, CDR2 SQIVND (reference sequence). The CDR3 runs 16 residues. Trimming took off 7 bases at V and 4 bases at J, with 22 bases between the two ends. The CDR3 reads CASTPPGLHLPTEAFF. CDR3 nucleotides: TGTGCCAGTACCCCCCCCGGACTCCATCTTCCCACTGAAGCTTTCTTT.

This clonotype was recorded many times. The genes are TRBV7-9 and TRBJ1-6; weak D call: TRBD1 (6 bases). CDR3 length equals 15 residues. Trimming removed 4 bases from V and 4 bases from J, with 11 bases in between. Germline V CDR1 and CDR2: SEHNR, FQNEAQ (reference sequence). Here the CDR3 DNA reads TGTGCCAGCAGCTCAGGACAGACTTATAATTCACCCCTCCACTTT. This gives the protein CASSSGQTYNSPLHF.

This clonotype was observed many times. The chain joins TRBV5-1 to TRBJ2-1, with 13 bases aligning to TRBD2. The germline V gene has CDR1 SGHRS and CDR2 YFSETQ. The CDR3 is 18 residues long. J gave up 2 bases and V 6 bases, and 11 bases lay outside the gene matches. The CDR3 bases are TGCGCCAGCACGAGACTAGCGGGAGGAGAGGAGCCCTACAATGAGCAGTTCTTC. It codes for CASTRLAGGEEPYNEQFF.

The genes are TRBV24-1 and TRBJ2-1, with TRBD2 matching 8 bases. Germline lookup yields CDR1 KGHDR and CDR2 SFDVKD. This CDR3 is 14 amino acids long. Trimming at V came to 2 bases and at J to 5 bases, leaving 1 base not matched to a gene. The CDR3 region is CATSDYGGDNEQFF. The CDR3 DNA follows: TGTGCCACCAGTGATTACGGGGGGGACAATGAGCAGTTCTTC.

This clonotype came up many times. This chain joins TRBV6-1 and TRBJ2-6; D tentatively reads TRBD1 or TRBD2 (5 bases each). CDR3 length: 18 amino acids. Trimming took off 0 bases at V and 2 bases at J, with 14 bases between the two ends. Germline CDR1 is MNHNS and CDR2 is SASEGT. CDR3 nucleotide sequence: TGTGCCAGCAGTGAAGCGGGACGTTACCTCCCTGGGGCCAACGTCCTGACTTTC. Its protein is CASSEAGRYLPGANVLTF.

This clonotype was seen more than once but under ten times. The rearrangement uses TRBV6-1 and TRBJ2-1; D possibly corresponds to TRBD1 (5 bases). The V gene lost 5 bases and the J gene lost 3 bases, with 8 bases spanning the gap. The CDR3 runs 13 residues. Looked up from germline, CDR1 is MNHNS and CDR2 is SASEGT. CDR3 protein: CASSSTGYNEQFF. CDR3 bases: TGTGCCAGCAGTTCCACAGGCTACAATGAGCAGTTCTTC.

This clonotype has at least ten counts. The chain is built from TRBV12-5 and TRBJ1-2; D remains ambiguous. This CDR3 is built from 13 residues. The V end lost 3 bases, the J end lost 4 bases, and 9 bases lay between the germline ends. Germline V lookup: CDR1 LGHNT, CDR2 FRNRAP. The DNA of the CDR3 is TGTGCTAGTGGTTTCGGATCGGGCTATGGCTACACCTTC. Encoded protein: CASGFGSGYGYTF.

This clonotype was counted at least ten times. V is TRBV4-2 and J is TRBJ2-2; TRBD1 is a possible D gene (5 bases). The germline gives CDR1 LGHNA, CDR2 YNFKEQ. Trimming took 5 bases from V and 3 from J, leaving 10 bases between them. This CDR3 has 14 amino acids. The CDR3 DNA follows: TGTGCCAGCAGCAACGTAGGGGACACCGGGGAGCTGTTTTTT. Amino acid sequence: CASSNVGDTGELFF.

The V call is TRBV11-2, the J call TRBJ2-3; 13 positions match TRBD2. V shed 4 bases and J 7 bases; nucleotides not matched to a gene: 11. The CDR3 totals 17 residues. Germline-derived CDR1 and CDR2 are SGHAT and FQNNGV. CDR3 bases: TGTGCCAGCAGCTCGGGACTAGCGGGACGAGCAACAAATACGCAGTATTTT. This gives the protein CASSSGLAGRATNTQYF.

The CDR3 bases are TGTGCCAGCAGGGACTCGGGACGCCAAAACACTGAAGCTTTCTTT. It is translated as CASRDSGRQNTEAFF. The chain carries TRBV6-2 or TRBV6-3 and TRBJ1-1; a weak D match, TRBD1 (5 bases). Deletions cut 6 bases from V and 2 bases from J, with 16 bases between. Germline V CDR1 and CDR2: MNHEY, SVGEGT. This CDR3 has 15 residues.

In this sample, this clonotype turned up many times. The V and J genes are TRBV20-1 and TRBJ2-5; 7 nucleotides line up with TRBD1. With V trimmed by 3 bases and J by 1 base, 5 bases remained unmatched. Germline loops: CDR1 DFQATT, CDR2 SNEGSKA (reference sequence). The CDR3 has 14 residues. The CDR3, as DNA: TGCAGTGCTAGCAAGGGACAGCGCCAAGAGACCCAGTACTTC. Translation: CSASKGQRQETQYF.

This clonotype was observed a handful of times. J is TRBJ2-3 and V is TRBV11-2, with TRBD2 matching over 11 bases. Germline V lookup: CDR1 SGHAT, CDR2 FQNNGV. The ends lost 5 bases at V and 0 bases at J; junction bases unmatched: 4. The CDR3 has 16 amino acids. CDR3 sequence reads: CASSRLAGPSTDTQYF. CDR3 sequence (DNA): TGTGCCAGCAGCCGACTAGCGGGGCCTAGCACAGATACGCAGTATTTT.

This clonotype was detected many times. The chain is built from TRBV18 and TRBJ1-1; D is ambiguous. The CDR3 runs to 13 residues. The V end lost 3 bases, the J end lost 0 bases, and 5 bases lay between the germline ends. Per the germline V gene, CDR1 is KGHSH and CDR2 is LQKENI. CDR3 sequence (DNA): TGTGCCAGCTCACCCAAAATGAACACTGAAGCTTTCTTT. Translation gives CASSPKMNTEAFF.

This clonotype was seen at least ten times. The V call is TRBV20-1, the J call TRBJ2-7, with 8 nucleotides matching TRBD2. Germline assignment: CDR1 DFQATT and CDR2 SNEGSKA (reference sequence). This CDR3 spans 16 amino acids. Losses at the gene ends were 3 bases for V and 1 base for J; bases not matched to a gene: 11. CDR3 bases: TGCAGTGCTAGGTCTAACCGAGCGGGAGCGTCCTACGAGCAGTACTTC. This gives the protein CSARSNRAGASYEQYF.

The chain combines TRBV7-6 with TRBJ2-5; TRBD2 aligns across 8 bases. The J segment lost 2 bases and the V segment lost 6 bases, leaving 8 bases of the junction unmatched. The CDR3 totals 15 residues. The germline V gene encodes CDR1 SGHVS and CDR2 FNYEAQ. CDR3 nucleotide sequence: TGTGCCAGCAGACGGAGCGGGAGCCAACAAGAGACCCAGTACTTC. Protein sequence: CASRRSGSQQETQYF.

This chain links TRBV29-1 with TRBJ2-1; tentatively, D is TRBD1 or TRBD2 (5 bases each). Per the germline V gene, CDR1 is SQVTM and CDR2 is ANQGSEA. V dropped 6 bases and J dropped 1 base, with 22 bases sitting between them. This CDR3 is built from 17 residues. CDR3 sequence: CSVFYSPGRSSYNEQFF. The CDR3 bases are TGCAGCGTGTTCTATTCCCCGGGACGGTCATCCTACAATGAGCAGTTCTTC.

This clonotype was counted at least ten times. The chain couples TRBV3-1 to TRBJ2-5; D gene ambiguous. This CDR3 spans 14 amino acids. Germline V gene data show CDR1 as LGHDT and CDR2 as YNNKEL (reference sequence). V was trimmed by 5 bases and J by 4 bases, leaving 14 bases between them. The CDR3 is CASSTTKNRETQYF. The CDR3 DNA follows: TGTGCCAGCAGCACTACGAAAAATCGAGAGACCCAGTACTTC.

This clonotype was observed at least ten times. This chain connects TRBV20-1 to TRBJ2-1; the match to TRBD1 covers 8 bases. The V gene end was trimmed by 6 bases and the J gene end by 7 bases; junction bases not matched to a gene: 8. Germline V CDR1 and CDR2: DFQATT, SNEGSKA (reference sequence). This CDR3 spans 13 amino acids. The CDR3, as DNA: TGCAGTGCCACACGGACAGGGTGGAATGAGCAGTTCTTC. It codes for CSATRTGWNEQFF.

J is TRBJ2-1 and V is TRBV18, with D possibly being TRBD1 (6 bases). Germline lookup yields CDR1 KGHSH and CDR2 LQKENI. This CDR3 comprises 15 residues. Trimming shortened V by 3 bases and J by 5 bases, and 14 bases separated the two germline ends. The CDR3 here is CASSPSLQGNNEQFF. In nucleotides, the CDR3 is TGTGCCAGCTCACCTTCATTGCAGGGGAACAATGAGCAGTTCTTC.

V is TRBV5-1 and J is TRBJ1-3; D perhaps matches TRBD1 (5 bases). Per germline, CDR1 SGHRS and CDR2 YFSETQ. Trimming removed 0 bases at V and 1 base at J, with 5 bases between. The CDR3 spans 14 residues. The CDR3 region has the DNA TGCGCCAGCAGCTTGGGGACATCTGGAAACACCATATATTTT. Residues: CASSLGTSGNTIYF.

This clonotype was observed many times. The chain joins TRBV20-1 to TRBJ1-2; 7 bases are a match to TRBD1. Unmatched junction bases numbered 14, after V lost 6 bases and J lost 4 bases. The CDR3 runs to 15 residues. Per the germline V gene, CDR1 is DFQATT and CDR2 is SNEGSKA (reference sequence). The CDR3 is CSAEGAQGTTYGYTF. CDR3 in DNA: TGCAGTGCCGAGGGGGCCCAGGGGACTACCTATGGCTACACCTTC.

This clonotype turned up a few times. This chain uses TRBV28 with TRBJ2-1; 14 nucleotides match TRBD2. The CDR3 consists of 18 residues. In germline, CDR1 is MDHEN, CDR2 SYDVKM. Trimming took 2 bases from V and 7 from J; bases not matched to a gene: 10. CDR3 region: CASSLHRLAGGPGNEQFF. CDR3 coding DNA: TGTGCCAGCAGTTTACACCGACTAGCGGGAGGGCCCGGGAATGAGCAGTTCTTC.

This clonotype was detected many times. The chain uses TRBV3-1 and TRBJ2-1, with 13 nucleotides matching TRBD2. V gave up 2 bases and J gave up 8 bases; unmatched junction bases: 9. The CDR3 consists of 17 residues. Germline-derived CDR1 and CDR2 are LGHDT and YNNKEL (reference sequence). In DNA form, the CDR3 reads TGTGCCAGCAGCCAAAGGTCGACTAGCGGGAGGTTGGATGAGCAGTTCTTC. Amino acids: CASSQRSTSGRLDEQFF.

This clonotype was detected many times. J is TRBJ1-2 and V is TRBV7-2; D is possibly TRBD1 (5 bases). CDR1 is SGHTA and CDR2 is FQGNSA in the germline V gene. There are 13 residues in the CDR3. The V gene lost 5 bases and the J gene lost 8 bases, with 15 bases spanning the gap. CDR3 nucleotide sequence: TGTGCCAGCAGCGGAACAGGAGCAGAGGGCTACACCTTC. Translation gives CASSGTGAEGYTF.

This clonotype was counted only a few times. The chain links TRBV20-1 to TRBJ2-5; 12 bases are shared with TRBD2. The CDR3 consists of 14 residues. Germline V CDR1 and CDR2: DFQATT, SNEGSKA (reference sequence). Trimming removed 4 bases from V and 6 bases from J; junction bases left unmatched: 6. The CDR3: CSATGTSGRKTQYF. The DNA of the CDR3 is TGCAGTGCTACAGGGACTAGCGGGCGAAAGACCCAGTACTTC.

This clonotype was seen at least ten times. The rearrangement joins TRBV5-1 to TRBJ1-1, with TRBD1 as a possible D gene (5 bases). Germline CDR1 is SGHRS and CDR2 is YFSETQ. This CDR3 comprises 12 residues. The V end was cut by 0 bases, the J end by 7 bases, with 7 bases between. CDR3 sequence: CASSLVDNEAFF. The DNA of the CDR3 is TGCGCCAGCAGCTTGGTGGACAATGAAGCTTTCTTT.

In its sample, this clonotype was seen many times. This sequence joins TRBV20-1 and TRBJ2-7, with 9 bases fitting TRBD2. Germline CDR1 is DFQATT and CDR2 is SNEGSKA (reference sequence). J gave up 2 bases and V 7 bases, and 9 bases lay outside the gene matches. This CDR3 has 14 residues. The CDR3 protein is CSVKGLAGTYEQYF. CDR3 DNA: TGCAGTGTTAAGGGGCTAGCGGGAACCTACGAGCAGTACTTC.

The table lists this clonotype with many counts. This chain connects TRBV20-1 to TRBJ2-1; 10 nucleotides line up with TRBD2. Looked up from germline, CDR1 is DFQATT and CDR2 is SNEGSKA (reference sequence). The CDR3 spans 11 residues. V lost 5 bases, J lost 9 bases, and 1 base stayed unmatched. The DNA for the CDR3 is TGCAGTGCTGGACTAGCGGTTGAGCAGTTCTTC. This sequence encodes CSAGLAVEQFF.

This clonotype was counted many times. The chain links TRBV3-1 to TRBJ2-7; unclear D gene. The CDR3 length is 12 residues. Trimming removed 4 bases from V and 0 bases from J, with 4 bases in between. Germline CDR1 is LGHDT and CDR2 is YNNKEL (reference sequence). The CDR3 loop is CASSPDSYEQYF. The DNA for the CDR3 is TGTGCCAGCAGCCCCGACTCCTACGAGCAGTACTTC.